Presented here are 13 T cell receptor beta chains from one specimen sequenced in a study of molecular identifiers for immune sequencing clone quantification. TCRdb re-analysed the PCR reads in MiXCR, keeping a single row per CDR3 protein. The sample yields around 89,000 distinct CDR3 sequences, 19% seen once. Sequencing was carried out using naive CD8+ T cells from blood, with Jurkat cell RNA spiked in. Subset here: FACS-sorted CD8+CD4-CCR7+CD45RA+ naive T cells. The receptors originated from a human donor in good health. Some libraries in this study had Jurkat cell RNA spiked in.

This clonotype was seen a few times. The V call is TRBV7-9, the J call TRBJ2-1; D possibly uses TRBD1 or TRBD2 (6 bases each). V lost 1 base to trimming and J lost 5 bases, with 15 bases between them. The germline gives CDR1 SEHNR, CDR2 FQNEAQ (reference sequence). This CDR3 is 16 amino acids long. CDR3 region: CASSLGGGQRHNEQFF. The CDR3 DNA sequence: TGTGCCAGCAGCTTAGGAGGGGGGCAGCGACACAATGAGCAGTTCTTC.

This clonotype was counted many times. As DNA, the CDR3 is TGCAGCGTTGACCCCACTTTAGGGACTAGCAGACCCTACAATGAGCAGTTCTTC. This sequence encodes CSVDPTLGTSRPYNEQFF. This chain uses TRBV29-1 with TRBJ2-1; 9 bases are a match to TRBD2. The germline V gene has CDR1 SQVTM and CDR2 ANQGSEA. V lost 3 bases to trimming and J lost 2 bases; unmatched junction nucleotides: 14. The CDR3 totals 18 residues.

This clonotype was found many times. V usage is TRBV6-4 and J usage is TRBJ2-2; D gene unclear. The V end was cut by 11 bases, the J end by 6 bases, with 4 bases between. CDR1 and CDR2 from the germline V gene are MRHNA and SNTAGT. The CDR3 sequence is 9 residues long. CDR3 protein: CAVAGELFF. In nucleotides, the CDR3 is TGTGCCGTTGCCGGGGAGCTGTTTTTT.

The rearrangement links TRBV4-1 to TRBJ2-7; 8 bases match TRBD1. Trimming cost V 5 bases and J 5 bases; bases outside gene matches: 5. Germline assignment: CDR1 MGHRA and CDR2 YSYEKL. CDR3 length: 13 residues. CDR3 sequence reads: CASSTRTGNEQYF. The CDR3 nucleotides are TGCGCCAGCAGCACCCGGACAGGGAACGAGCAGTACTTC.

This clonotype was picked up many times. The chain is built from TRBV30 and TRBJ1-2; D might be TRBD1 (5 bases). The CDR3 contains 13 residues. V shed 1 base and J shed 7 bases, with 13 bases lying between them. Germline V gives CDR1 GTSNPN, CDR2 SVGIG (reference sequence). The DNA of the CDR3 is TGTGCCTGGAGTGAAGACAGTTTTCTTGGCTACACCTTC. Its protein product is CAWSEDSFLGYTF.

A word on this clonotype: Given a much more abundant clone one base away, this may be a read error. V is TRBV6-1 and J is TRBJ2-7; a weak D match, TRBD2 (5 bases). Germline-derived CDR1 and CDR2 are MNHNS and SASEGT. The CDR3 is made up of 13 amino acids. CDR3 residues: CASSEATGVERYF. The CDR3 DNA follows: TGTGCCAGCAGTGAAGCAACCGGGGTCGAGCGGTACTTC.

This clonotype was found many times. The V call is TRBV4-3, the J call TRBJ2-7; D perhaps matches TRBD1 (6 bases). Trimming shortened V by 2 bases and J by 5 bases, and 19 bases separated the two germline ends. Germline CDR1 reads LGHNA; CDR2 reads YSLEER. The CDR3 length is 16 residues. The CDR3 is CASSQLLTGVADEQYF. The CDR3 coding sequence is TGCGCCAGCAGCCAACTCCTGACAGGAGTAGCTGACGAGCAGTACTTC.

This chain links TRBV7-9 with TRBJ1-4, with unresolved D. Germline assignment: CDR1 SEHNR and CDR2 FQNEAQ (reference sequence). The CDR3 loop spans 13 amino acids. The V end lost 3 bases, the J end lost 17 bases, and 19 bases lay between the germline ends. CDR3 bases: TGTGCCAGCAGCTTTTTAACCCCGGACCAAACATTTTTT. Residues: CASSFLTPDQTFF.

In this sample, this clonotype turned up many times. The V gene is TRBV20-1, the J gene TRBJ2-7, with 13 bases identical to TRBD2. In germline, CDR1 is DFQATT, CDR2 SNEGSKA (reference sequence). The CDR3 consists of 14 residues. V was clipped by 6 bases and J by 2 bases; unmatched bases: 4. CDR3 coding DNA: TGCAGTGCGAGACTAGCGGGAGGCCCCTACGAGCAGTACTTC. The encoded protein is CSARLAGGPYEQYF.

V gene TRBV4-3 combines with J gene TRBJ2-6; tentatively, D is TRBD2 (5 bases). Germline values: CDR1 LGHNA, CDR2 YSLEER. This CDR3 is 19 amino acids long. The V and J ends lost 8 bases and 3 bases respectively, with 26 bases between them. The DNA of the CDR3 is TGCGCCAGCGACCAAGACGACGGACCCCGGGAATTTGGGGCCAACGTCCTGACTTTC. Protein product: CASDQDDGPREFGANVLTF.

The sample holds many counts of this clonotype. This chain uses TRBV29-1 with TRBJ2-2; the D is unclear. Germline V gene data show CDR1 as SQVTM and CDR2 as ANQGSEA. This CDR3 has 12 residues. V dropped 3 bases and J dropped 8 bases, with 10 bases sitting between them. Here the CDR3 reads CSVETPSGELFF. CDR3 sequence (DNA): TGCAGCGTTGAGACTCCTTCTGGGGAGCTGTTTTTT.

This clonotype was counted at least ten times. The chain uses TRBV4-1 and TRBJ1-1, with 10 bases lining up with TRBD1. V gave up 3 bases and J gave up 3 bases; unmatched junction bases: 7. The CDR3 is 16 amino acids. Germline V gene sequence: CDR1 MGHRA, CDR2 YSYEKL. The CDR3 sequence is CASSHRDRGGYTEAFF. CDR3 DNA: TGCGCCAGCAGCCACCGGGACAGGGGAGGGTACACTGAAGCTTTCTTT.

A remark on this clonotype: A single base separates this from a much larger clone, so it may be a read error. CDR3 in DNA: TGTGCCAGCAGTCGCAGCGGGACAGGAAACACTGAAGCTCTCTTT. Translation gives CASSRSGTGNTEALF. The rearrangement uses TRBV12-3 or TRBV12-4 and TRBJ1-1, with 8 bases identical to TRBD1. The CDR3 loop spans 15 amino acids.